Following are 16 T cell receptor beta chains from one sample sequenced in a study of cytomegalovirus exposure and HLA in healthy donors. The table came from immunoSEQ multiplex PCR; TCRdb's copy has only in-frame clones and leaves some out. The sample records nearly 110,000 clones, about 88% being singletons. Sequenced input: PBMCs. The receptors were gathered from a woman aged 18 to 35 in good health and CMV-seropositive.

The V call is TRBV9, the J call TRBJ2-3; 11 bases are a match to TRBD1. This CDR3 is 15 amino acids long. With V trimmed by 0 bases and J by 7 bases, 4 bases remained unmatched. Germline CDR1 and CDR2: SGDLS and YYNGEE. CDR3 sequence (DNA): TGTGCCAGCAGCGTAGTTGGACAGGGGGCAAATACGCAGTATTTT. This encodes CASSVVGQGANTQYF. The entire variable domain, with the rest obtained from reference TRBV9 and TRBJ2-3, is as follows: DSGVTQTPKHLITATGQRVTLRCSPRSGDLSVYWYQQSLDQGLQFLIQYYNGEERAKGNILERFSAQQFPDLHSELNLSSLELGDSALYFCASSVVGQGANTQYFGPGTRLTVL.

The CDR3 DNA reads as TGCAGCGTTGCCGGTCGTGGGGGCAAAACCTACGAGCAGTACTTC. Translated, it gives CSVAGRGGKTYEQYF. The rearrangement links TRBV29-1 to TRBJ2-7, with a weak D call TRBD1 (6 bases). V was shortened by 4 bases and J by 2 bases, with 18 bases between the two germline ends. This CDR3 is 15 amino acids long. Germline V gives CDR1 SQVTM, CDR2 ANQGSEA.

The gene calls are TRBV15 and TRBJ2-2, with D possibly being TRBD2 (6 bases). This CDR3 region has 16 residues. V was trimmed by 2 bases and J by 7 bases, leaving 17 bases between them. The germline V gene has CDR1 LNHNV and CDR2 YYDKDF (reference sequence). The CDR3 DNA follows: TGTGCCACCAGCAGATCCCCGGGAGCTGCACACGGGGAGCTGTTTTTT. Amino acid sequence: CATSRSPGAAHGELFF.

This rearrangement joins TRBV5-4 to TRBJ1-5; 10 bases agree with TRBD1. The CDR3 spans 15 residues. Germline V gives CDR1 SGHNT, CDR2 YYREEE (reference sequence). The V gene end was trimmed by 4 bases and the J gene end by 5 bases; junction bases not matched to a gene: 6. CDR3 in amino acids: CASSPGTGEYQPQHF. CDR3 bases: TGTGCCAGCAGCCCGGGGACAGGGGAGTATCAGCCCCAGCATTTT.

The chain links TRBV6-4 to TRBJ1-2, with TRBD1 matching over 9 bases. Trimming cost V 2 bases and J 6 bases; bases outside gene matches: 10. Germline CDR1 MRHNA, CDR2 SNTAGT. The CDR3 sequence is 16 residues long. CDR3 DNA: TGTGCCAGCAGTGACCTGAAAACCGGGACAGGGCATGGCTACACCTTC. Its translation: CASSDLKTGTGHGYTF.

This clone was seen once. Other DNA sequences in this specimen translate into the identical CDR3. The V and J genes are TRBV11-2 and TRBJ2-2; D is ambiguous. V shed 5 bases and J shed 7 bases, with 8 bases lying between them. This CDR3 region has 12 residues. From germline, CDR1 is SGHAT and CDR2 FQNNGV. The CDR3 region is CASSPLSGELFF. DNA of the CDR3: TGTGCCAGCAGCCCTTTGAGCGGGGAGCTGTTTTTT.

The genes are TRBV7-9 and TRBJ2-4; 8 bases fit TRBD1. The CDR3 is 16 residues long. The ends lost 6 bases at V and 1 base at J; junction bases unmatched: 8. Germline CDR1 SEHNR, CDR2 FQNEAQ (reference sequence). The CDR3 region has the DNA TGTGCCAGCAGAGTAATCGGACAGGGTGCCAAAAACATTCAGTACTTC. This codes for CASRVIGQGAKNIQYF.

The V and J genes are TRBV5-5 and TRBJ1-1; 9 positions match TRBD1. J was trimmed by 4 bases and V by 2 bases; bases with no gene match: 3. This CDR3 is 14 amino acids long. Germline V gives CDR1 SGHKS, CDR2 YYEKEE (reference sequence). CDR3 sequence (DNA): TGTGCCAGCAGCTTTCCGGGACAGGGCACTGAAGCTTTCTTT. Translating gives CASSFPGQGTEAFF.

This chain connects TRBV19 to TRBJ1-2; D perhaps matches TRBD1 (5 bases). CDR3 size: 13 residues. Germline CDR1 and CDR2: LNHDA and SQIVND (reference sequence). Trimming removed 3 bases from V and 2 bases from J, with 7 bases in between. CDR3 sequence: CASSMGLNYGYTF. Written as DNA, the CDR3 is TGTGCCAGTAGTATGGGACTGAACTATGGCTACACCTTC. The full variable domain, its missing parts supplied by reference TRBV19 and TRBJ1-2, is DGGITQSPKYLFRKEGQNVTLSCEQNLNHDAMYWYRQDPGQGLRLIYYSQIVNDFQKGDIAEGYSVSREKKESFPLTVTSAQKNPTAFYLCASSMGLNYGYTFGSGTRLTVV.

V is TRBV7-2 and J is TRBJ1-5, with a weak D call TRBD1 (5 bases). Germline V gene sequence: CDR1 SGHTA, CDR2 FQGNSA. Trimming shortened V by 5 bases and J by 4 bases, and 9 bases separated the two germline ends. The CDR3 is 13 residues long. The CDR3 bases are TGTGCCAGCAGCCTACAGGAAAATCAGCCCCAGCATTTT. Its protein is CASSLQENQPQHF.

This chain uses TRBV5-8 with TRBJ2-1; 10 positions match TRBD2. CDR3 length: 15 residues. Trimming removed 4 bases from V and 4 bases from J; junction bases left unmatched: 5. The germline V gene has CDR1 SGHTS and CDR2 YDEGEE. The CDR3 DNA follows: TGTGCCAGCAGCCCCGGGACTAGCGAGTACAATGAGCAGTTCTTC. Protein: CASSPGTSEYNEQFF.

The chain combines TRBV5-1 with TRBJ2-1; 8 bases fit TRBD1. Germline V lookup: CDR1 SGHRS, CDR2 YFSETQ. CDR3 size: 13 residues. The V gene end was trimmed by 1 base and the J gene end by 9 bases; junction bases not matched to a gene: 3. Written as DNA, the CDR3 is TGCGCCAGCAGCTTGTTGACAGGGGTTGAGCAGTTCTTC. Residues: CASSLLTGVEQFF.

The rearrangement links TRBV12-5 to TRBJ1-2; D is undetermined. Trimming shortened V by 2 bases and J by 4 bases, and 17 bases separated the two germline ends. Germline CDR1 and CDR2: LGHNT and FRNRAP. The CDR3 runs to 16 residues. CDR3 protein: CASGLQVYRSPYGYTF. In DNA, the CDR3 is TGTGCTAGTGGTTTGCAGGTTTATAGGTCTCCCTATGGCTACACCTTC.

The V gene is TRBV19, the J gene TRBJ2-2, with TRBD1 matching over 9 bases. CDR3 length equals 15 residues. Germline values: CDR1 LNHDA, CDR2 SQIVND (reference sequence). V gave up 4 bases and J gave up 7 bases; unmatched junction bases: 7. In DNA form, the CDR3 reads TGTGCCAGTAGTACCTGGACAGGGGCGGGCGGGGAGCTGTTTTTT. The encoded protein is CASSTWTGAGGELFF.

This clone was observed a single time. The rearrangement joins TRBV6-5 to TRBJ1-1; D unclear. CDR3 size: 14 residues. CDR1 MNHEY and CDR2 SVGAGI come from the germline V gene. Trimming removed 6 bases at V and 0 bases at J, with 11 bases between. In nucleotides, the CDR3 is TGTGCCAGCAGAGAGGGCAGTATGAACACTGAAGCTTTCTTT. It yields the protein CASREGSMNTEAFF.

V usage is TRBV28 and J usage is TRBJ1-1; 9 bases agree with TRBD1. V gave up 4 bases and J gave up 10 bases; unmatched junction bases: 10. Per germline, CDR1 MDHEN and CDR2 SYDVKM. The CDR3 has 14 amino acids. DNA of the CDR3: TGTGCCAGCAGTTCTCGGGGGACAGGGATAGGAGCTTTCTTT. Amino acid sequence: CASSSRGTGIGAFF.